The entry below describes one T cell receptor beta chain. Its antigen remains unidentified. One base away there is no much larger clone; base qualities are not given. This record belongs to a study of blood T cell repertoires in COVID-19 (dated by TCRdb to the early 2020s). Study-level background: Samples covering the acute and convalescent phases of COVID-19 were provided by collaborators in the United States, Italy and Spain. The material from the prospective study consisted of cDNA or gDNA derived from T cells, B-cell-depleted T cells, or PBMCs. The dataset comprised deeply sampled blood TCRbeta repertoires from subjects exposed to, actively infected with, or recovered from COVID-19. The repertoires were made available in a free public database intended to serve as a resource for research on the immune response to SARS-CoV-2. The samples were drawn from two sources: the first 160 participants of the ongoing ImmuneRACE study, and some 1,300 subjects contributed by 6 global collaborators. Sample metadata almost always included a de-identified subject ID, COVID-19 status, age in years and sex. Where available, HLA class I and class II types were taken from metadata supplied by the sample provider and were not determined by assay-based typing.

One collaborating source in Seattle enrolled patients during active infection and followed them longitudinally through the course of disease. The collaborating institutions used their own protocols to collect whole blood in K2EDTA tubes. For TCRbeta analysis, collaborators shipped samples as frozen whole blood, isolated PBMCs, or DNA extracted from either of those sample types. The immunoSEQ Assay, a bias-controlled multiplex PCR, was used to amplify TCRbeta CDR3 regions from genomic DNA. Turning to the authors' computational methods: The number of nucleated cells in each sample was estimated from the amplification of reference gene primers within the assay. Sequence reads were collapsed and filtered to measure the absolute abundance of every unique TCRbeta CDR3 rearrangement. For each sample, productive Simpson clonality was calculated by taking the square root of Simpson's diversity index across productive rearrangements. The table comes from immuneACCESS by way of TCRdb, which keeps in-frame sequences with V and J called. Part of the clones is missing from these tables; in studies checked, under half for an unresolved V gene and the rest for unknown reasons. V and J calls and clone size are as listed in that table; D and trimming were resolved from the DNA. The sample includes some 370,000 clones, with about 87% observed a single time. Of the sample, less than 11% falls within the top ten clones.

The trim is 2 bases for V and 6 bases for J, with a gap of 15 bases between the germline ends. From a lookup of the germline V gene, CDR1 and CDR2 are SGHRS and YFSETQ. Measured from the cysteine to the phenylalanine, the CDR3 is 15 residues long. Only CDR3 DNA remains: 45 bases, in frame from the first base. The paper's findings and limits, for the study overall: The amount of clinical and demographic metadata varied by source and participant and was provided uncurated.

The sequenced sample was peripheral blood. The V and J segments used are TRBV5-1 and TRBJ2-1; TRBD2 is a possible D gene, resting on 6 matching bases. The clonotype originates from a woman between 25 and 40 years old with COVID-19, enrolled during active disease. The nucleotide sequence is TGCGCCAGCAGCTTTGGCGGGGCCCGGGGCAATGAGCAGTTCTTC. The encoded protein is CASSFGGARGNEQFF.